This paragraph reports one T cell receptor beta chain. A minimum of 7 million PBMCs was isolated per sample. This sample stems from a study of blood T cells in healthy people across ages. Through a sample-barcoded 5' primer and a J-beta primer mix, a second PCR was run for roughly 6 to 11 cycles. TCRdb re-called the 5' RACE reads with MiXCR, one entry per CDR3 protein. The table has 1.8 million or so distinct CDR3 sequences, approximately 39% seen once; the top ten hold 23%. Per germline, CDR1 LGHNA and CDR2 YSLEER. CDR3 length: 13 amino acids. V lost 8 bases to trimming and J lost 8 bases; unmatched junction nucleotides: 4.

Source material: blood. The receptor comes from a human donor in good health. The genes are TRBV4-3 and TRBJ2-1, with TRBD2 matching 12 bases. The CDR3 DNA is TGCGCCAGCCGACTAGCGGGGGCCGATGAGCAGTTCTTC. Protein product: CASRLAGADEQFF.